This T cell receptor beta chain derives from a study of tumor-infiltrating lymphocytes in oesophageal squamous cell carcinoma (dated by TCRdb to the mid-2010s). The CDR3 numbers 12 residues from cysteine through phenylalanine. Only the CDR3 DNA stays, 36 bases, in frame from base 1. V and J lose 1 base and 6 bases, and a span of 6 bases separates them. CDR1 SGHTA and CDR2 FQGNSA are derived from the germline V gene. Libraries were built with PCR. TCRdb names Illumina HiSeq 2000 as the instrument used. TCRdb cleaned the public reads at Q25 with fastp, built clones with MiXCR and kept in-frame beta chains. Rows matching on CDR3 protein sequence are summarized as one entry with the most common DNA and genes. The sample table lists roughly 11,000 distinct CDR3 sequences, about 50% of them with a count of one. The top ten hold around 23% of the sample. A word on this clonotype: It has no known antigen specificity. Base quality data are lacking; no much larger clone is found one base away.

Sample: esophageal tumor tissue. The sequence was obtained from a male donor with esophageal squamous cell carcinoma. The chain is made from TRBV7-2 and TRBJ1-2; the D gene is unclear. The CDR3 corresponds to CASSLGSNGYTF. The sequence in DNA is TGTGCCAGCAGCTTAGGCAGTAATGGCTACACCTTC.